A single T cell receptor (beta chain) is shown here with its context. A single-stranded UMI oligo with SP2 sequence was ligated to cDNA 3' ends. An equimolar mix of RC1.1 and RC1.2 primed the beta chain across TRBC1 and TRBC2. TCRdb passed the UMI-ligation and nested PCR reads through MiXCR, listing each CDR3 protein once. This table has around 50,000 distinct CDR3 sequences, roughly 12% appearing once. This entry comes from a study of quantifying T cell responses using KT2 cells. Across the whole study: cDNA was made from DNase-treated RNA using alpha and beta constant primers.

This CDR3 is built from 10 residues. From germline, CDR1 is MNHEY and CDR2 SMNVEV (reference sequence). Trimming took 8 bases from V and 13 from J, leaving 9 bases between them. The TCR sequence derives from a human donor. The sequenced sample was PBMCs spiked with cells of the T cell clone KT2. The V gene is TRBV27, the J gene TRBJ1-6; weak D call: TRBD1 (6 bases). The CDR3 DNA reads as TGTGCCAGCGGGCAGGGGCCCCTCCACTTT. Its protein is CASGQGPLHF.